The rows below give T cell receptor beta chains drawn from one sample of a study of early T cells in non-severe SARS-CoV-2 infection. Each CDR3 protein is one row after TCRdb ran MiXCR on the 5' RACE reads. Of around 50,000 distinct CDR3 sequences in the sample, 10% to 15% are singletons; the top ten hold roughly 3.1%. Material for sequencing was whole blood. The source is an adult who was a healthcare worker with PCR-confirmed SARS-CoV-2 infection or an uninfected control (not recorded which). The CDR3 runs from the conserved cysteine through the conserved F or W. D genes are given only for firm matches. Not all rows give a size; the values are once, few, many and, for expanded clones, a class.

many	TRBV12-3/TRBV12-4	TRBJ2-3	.	CASSSRGDTQYF	TGTGCCAGCAGCTCCCGCGGGGATACGCAGTATTTT
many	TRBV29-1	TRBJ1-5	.	CSVVTDSNQPQHF	TGCAGCGTAGTAACAGATAGCAATCAGCCCCAGCATTTT
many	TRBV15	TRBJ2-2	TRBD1	CATSRVRIRTGATGELFF	TGTGCCACCAGCAGAGTCAGAATACGGACAGGAGCCACCGGGGAGCTGTTTTTT
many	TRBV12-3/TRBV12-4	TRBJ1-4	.	CASSFRESYEKLFF	TGTGCCAGCAGCTTCAGGGAGAGCTATGAAAAACTGTTTTTT
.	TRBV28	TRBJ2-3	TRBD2	CASTTGASGGHTQYF	TGTGCCAGCACCACAGGGGCTAGCGGGGGTCATACGCAGTATTTT
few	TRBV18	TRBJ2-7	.	CASSPLPPRGYEQYF	TGTGCCAGCTCACCACTCCCGCCCAGGGGCTACGAGCAGTACTTC
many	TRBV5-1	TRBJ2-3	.	CASSLDSGKGADTQYF	TGCGCCAGCAGCTTGGATTCCGGGAAGGGAGCAGATACGCAGTATTTT
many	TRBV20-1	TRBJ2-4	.	CSARSPQATKNIQYF	TGCAGTGCTAGATCCCCGCAGGCGACCAAAAACATTCAGTACTTC
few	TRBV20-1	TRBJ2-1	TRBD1	CSARAQGQGKDEQFF	TGCAGTGCTAGGGCTCAAGGACAGGGTAAGGATGAGCAGTTCTTC
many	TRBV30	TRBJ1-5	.	CAWSLGRRNQPQHF	TGTGCCTGGAGTCTGGGCAGGCGCAATCAGCCCCAGCATTTT
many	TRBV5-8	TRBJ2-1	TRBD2	CASSLGTSGRYRAREQFF	TGTGCCAGCAGCTTGGGGACTAGCGGGAGGTACCGGGCACGCGAGCAGTTCTTC
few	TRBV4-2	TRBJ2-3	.	CASSQTRTDTQYF	TGTGCCAGCAGCCAGACCCGCACAGATACGCAGTATTTT
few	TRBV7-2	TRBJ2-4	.	CASSSWRVLAKNIQYF	TGTGCCAGCAGCTCGTGGCGGGTCCTAGCCAAAAACATTCAGTACTTC
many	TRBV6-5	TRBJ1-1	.	CASSSHGYERSEAFF	TGTGCCAGCAGTTCCCATGGGTATGAGAGATCCGAAGCTTTCTTT
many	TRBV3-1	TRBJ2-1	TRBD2	CASRREAGVDNEQFF	TGTGCCAGCAGGAGGGAAGCGGGAGTTGACAATGAGCAGTTCTTC
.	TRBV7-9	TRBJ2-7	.	CASSPTSSYEQYF	TGTGCCAGCAGCCCCACGAGCTCCTACGAGCAGTACTTC
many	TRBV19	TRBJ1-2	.	CASSLQTANYGYTF	TGTGCCAGTAGTCTCCAGACAGCCAACTATGGCTACACCTTC
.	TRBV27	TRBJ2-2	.	CASSPLGTGGELFF	TGTGCCAGCAGTCCCTTGGGGACGGGCGGGGAGCTGTTTTTT
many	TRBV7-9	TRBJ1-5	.	CASSRDRNQPQHF	TGTGCCAGCAGCCGGGACCGTAATCAGCCCCAGCATTTT
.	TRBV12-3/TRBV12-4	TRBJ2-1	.	CASSLPSLEGNEQFF	TGTGCCAGCAGTCTTCCCTCGCTAGAGGGAAATGAGCAGTTCTTC
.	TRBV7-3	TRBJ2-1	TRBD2	CASSFTPLAGPYNEQFF	TGTGCCAGCAGCTTTACCCCCCTAGCGGGACCATACAATGAGCAGTTCTTC
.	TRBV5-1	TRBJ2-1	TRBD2	CASSPGIGGAGNEQFF	TGCGCCAGCAGCCCAGGAATCGGGGGGGCGGGCAATGAGCAGTTCTTC
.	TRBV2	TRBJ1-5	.	CASSGDQKSHSNQPQHF	TGTGCCAGCAGTGGGGACCAAAAGAGTCATAGCAATCAGCCCCAGCATTTT
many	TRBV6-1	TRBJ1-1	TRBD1	CASVTGTGGRVGVNTEAFF	TGTGCCAGCGTAACCGGGACAGGGGGACGTGTTGGGGTGAACACTGAAGCTTTCTTT
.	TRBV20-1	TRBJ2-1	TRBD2	CSAWTSGGHYNEQFF	TGCAGTGCTTGGACTAGCGGGGGCCACTACAATGAGCAGTTCTTC
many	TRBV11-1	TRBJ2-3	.	CASSLTDTQYF	TGTGCCAGCAGTTTGACAGATACGCAGTATTTT